The rows below give T cell receptor beta chains drawn from one sample of a study of blood T cell repertoires in COVID-19. Using immunoSEQ multiplex PCR, the repertoire was profiled, and TCRdb retains in-frame clones only, with some absent. The repertoire has around 94,000 clones, almost 85% of them found once; the top ten carry 7.5% to 10%. Sequencing used peripheral blood. All receptors come from a man in his forties or fifties with active or convalescent COVID-19. Both conserved end residues are part of each CDR3. A D gene is named only where the DNA matches it firmly. A clone size is listed for some rows: how often the clone was seen (once, few, many), or a class if it is expanded.

len: 16; abundance: NA; v_gene: TRBV9; j_gene: TRBJ2-3; d_gene: TRBD2; CDR3aa: CASSVTGLDGTDTQYF; CDR3nt: TGTGCCAGCAGCGTAACCGGACTAGATGGCACAGATACGCAGTATTTT
len: 14; abundance: NA; v_gene: TRBV24-1; j_gene: TRBJ1-4; d_gene: NA; CDR3aa: CAALRREANEKLFF; CDR3nt: TGTGCCGCGCTTCGCAGGGAGGCTAATGAAAAACTGTTTTTT
len: 14; abundance: NA; v_gene: TRBV6-5; j_gene: TRBJ2-5; d_gene: TRBD1; CDR3aa: CASSLQGAGETQYF; CDR3nt: TGTGCCAGCAGCTTACAGGGGGCGGGAGAGACCCAGTACTTC
len: 14; abundance: NA; v_gene: TRBV3-1/TRBV3-2; j_gene: TRBJ2-7; d_gene: NA; CDR3aa: CASSPGANSYEQYF; CDR3nt: TGTGCCAGCAGCCCGGGAGCAAACTCCTACGAGCAGTACTTC
len: 16; abundance: NA; v_gene: TRBV5-4; j_gene: TRBJ1-3; d_gene: NA; CDR3aa: CASSLETGTSGNTIYF; CDR3nt: TGTGCCAGCAGCCTTGAGACAGGAACCTCTGGAAACACCATATATTTT
len: 16; abundance: NA; v_gene: TRBV9; j_gene: TRBJ2-5; d_gene: TRBD2; CDR3aa: CASSVEGAGGSGTQYF; CDR3nt: TGTGCCAGCAGCGTAGAAGGAGCGGGGGGAAGTGGGACCCAGTACTTC
len: 15; abundance: NA; v_gene: TRBV5-1; j_gene: TRBJ2-1; d_gene: TRBD2; CDR3aa: CASSFGTSGNNEQFF; CDR3nt: TGCGCCAGCAGCTTCGGGACTAGCGGGAACAATGAGCAGTTCTTC
len: 17; abundance: NA; v_gene: TRBV7-2; j_gene: TRBJ2-3; d_gene: TRBD1; CDR3aa: CASSPSGGTGGTDTQYF; CDR3nt: TGTGCCAGCAGCCCCTCAGGGGGGACAGGGGGCACAGATACGCAGTATTTT
len: 13; abundance: once; v_gene: TRBV3-1/TRBV3-2; j_gene: TRBJ1-2; d_gene: NA; CDR3aa: CASSRGGAYGYTF; CDR3nt: TGTGCCAGCAGCCGAGGGGGAGCCTATGGCTACACCTTC
len: 17; abundance: once; v_gene: TRBV7-8; j_gene: TRBJ1-1; d_gene: NA; CDR3aa: CASSLRFTGLMNTEAFF; CDR3nt: TGTGCCAGCAGCCTCCGTTTTACAGGGCTCATGAACACTGAAGCTTTCTTT
len: 15; abundance: NA; v_gene: TRBV6-5; j_gene: TRBJ1-6; d_gene: NA; CDR3aa: CASSYGGVVNSPLHF; CDR3nt: TGTGCCAGCAGTTATGGGGGCGTAGTAAATTCACCCCTCCACTTT
len: 13; abundance: NA; v_gene: TRBV3-1/TRBV3-2; j_gene: TRBJ1-1; d_gene: NA; CDR3aa: CASSLPGNTEAFF; CDR3nt: TGTGCCAGCAGTCTCCCGGGGAACACTGAAGCTTTCTTT
len: 16; abundance: NA; v_gene: TRBV7-2; j_gene: TRBJ2-5; d_gene: TRBD2; CDR3aa: CASSVVSGAVGETQYF; CDR3nt: TGTGCCAGCAGCGTTGTCAGCGGGGCGGTAGGAGAGACCCAGTACTTC
len: 17; abundance: once; v_gene: TRBV27; j_gene: TRBJ1-6; d_gene: TRBD1; CDR3aa: CASSQTAGTGNNSPLHF; CDR3nt: TGTGCCAGCAGTCAGACCGCCGGGACAGGGAATAATTCACCCCTCCACTTT
len: 15; abundance: NA; v_gene: TRBV3-1/TRBV3-2; j_gene: TRBJ1-4; d_gene: NA; CDR3aa: CASSQGGLTNEKLFF; CDR3nt: TGTGCCAGCAGCCAGGGGGGTTTAACTAATGAAAAACTGTTTTTT
len: 15; abundance: NA; v_gene: TRBV6-5; j_gene: TRBJ1-1; d_gene: TRBD1; CDR3aa: CATLDRGLRYTEAFF; CDR3nt: TGTGCCACTTTGGACAGGGGGCTTCGGTACACTGAAGCTTTCTTT
len: 14; abundance: NA; v_gene: TRBV10-3; j_gene: TRBJ2-1; d_gene: TRBD1; CDR3aa: CAISSGGWGAEQFF; CDR3nt: TGTGCCATCAGTTCAGGGGGCTGGGGGGCTGAGCAGTTCTTC
len: 13; abundance: NA; v_gene: TRBV5-1; j_gene: TRBJ1-1; d_gene: NA; CDR3aa: CASTPGADTEAFF; CDR3nt: TGCGCCAGCACCCCAGGGGCAGATACTGAAGCTTTCTTT
len: 15; abundance: NA; v_gene: TRBV2; j_gene: TRBJ1-1; d_gene: NA; CDR3aa: CASSGGGLYDTEAFF; CDR3nt: TGTGCTAGCAGTGGAGGCGGGTTGTACGACACTGAAGCTTTCTTT
len: 16; abundance: NA; v_gene: TRBV5-8; j_gene: TRBJ1-1; d_gene: TRBD1; CDR3aa: CASSYSDRGSGAEAFF; CDR3nt: TGTGCCAGCAGCTATTCGGACAGGGGGTCCGGGGCTGAAGCTTTCTTT
len: 17; abundance: NA; v_gene: TRBV5-8; j_gene: TRBJ1-5; d_gene: NA; CDR3aa: CASSLAGRGNSNQPQHF; CDR3nt: TGTGCCAGCAGCTTGGCCGGCAGGGGAAATAGCAATCAGCCCCAGCATTTT
len: 12; abundance: NA; v_gene: TRBV3-1/TRBV3-2; j_gene: TRBJ2-5; d_gene: TRBD1; CDR3aa: CASSQTGFVPYF; CDR3nt: TGTGCCAGCAGCCAGACAGGGTTCGTTCCCTACTTC
len: 16; abundance: NA; v_gene: TRBV7-9; j_gene: TRBJ1-2; d_gene: NA; CDR3aa: CASSLSRGLGEDGYTF; CDR3nt: TGTGCCAGCAGCTTAAGTCGGGGATTGGGTGAGGATGGCTACACCTTC
len: 14; abundance: NA; v_gene: TRBV10-3; j_gene: TRBJ1-3; d_gene: NA; CDR3aa: CAIRDSGVGNTIYF; CDR3nt: TGTGCCATCAGGGATTCGGGGGTTGGAAACACCATATATTTT
len: 12; abundance: few; v_gene: TRBV7-8; j_gene: TRBJ2-5; d_gene: NA; CDR3aa: CATREHQETQYF; CDR3nt: TGTGCCACCCGGGAGCACCAAGAGACCCAGTACTTC
len: 16; abundance: NA; v_gene: TRBV2; j_gene: TRBJ1-2; d_gene: TRBD1; CDR3aa: CASQQTGTGNRNGYTF; CDR3nt: TGTGCCAGTCAACAGACCGGGACAGGGAATAGGAATGGCTACACCTTC
len: 15; abundance: NA; v_gene: TRBV3-1/TRBV3-2; j_gene: TRBJ2-5; d_gene: NA; CDR3aa: CASSQRTDYQETQYF; CDR3nt: TGTGCCAGCAGCCAACGGACTGACTACCAAGAGACCCAGTACTTC
len: 14; abundance: NA; v_gene: TRBV19; j_gene: TRBJ2-7; d_gene: TRBD1; CDR3aa: CASSKRDRGYEQYF; CDR3nt: TGTGCCAGTAGTAAACGGGACAGGGGGTACGAGCAGTACTTC
len: 12; abundance: NA; v_gene: TRBV29-1; j_gene: TRBJ1-1; d_gene: NA; CDR3aa: CSAGRENTEAFF; CDR3nt: TGCAGCGCTGGCAGAGAGAACACTGAAGCTTTCTTT
len: 13; abundance: NA; v_gene: TRBV6-4; j_gene: TRBJ2-1; d_gene: NA; CDR3aa: CASSDSPYNEQFF; CDR3nt: TGTGCCAGCAGTGATTCTCCTTACAATGAGCAGTTCTTC
len: 14; abundance: NA; v_gene: TRBV6-5; j_gene: TRBJ1-1; d_gene: NA; CDR3aa: CASKSAGDVTEAFF; CDR3nt: TGTGCCAGCAAATCAGCCGGGGATGTAACTGAAGCTTTCTTT
len: 22; abundance: few; v_gene: TRBV9; j_gene: TRBJ2-1; d_gene: TRBD2; CDR3aa: CASSSSSVVAYRGGVSYNEQFF; CDR3nt: TGTGCCAGCAGCTCCAGCAGCGTAGTGGCGTATCGGGGGGGCGTTTCCTACAATGAGCAGTTCTTC
len: 18; abundance: NA; v_gene: TRBV3-1/TRBV3-2; j_gene: TRBJ1-1; d_gene: NA; CDR3aa: CASSLIIIDRRGDTEAFF; CDR3nt: TGTGCCAGCAGCTTAATCATAATAGACAGGCGAGGGGACACTGAAGCTTTCTTT
len: 16; abundance: once; v_gene: TRBV5-4; j_gene: TRBJ2-3; d_gene: TRBD2; CDR3aa: CASSWNSGGGTDTQYF; CDR3nt: TGTGCCAGCAGTTGGAATAGCGGGGGGGGCACAGATACGCAGTATTTT
len: 13; abundance: NA; v_gene: TRBV5-5; j_gene: TRBJ1-4; d_gene: NA; CDR3aa: CASSLSQNEKLFF; CDR3nt: TGTGCCAGCAGCTTATCACAGAATGAAAAACTGTTTTTT
len: 16; abundance: NA; v_gene: TRBV5-1; j_gene: TRBJ2-7; d_gene: TRBD2; CDR3aa: CASSLGGGGPSYEQYF; CDR3nt: TGCGCCAGCAGCTTGGGCGGCGGGGGGCCCTCCTACGAGCAGTACTTC
len: 14; abundance: NA; v_gene: TRBV3-1/TRBV3-2; j_gene: TRBJ1-2; d_gene: TRBD1; CDR3aa: CASSLPGQGSGYTF; CDR3nt: TGTGCCAGCAGCCTTCCGGGACAGGGATCCGGCTACACCTTC
len: 13; abundance: NA; v_gene: TRBV12-3/TRBV12-4; j_gene: TRBJ1-2; d_gene: NA; CDR3aa: CASRVQGLYGYTF; CDR3nt: TGTGCCAGCAGAGTTCAGGGTCTCTATGGCTACACCTTC
len: 17; abundance: NA; v_gene: TRBV25-1; j_gene: TRBJ1-4; d_gene: NA; CDR3aa: CASSEYGGTASNEKLFF; CDR3nt: TGTGCCAGCAGTGAATATGGGGGGACTGCTAGTAATGAAAAACTGTTTTTT
len: 14; abundance: NA; v_gene: TRBV18; j_gene: TRBJ1-1; d_gene: NA; CDR3aa: CASSLSDLNTEAFF; CDR3nt: TGTGCCAGCTCACTGTCCGACTTGAACACTGAAGCTTTCTTT
len: 14; abundance: NA; v_gene: TRBV5-1; j_gene: TRBJ1-2; d_gene: TRBD1; CDR3aa: CASSLTGANYGYTF; CDR3nt: TGCGCCAGCAGCTTGACAGGGGCTAACTATGGCTACACCTTC
len: 17; abundance: NA; v_gene: TRBV5-1; j_gene: TRBJ2-3; d_gene: TRBD2; CDR3aa: CASSLGLAGGTTDTQYF; CDR3nt: TGCGCCAGCAGCTTGGGACTAGCGGGGGGGACCACAGATACGCAGTATTTT
len: 14; abundance: NA; v_gene: TRBV10-3; j_gene: TRBJ2-4; d_gene: NA; CDR3aa: CAIRQGGAKNIQYF; CDR3nt: TGTGCCATCAGACAGGGTGGGGCCAAAAACATTCAGTACTTC
len: 13; abundance: NA; v_gene: TRBV7-3; j_gene: TRBJ1-5; d_gene: NA; CDR3aa: CASSLSPNQPQHF; CDR3nt: TGTGCCAGCAGCTTATCTCCCAATCAGCCCCAGCATTTT
len: 16; abundance: once; v_gene: TRBV7-7; j_gene: TRBJ2-6; d_gene: NA; CDR3aa: CASSRGTSSGANVLTF; CDR3nt: TGTGCCAGCAGCCGCGGTACCAGCTCTGGGGCCAACGTCCTGACTTTC
len: 13; abundance: NA; v_gene: TRBV12-5; j_gene: TRBJ2-3; d_gene: TRBD1; CDR3aa: CASAEDRGNTQYF; CDR3nt: TGTGCTAGTGCCGAAGACAGGGGAAATACGCAGTATTTT
len: 13; abundance: NA; v_gene: TRBV10-3; j_gene: TRBJ1-1; d_gene: TRBD1; CDR3aa: CATRDRENTEAFF; CDR3nt: TGTGCCACCCGGGACAGGGAGAACACTGAAGCTTTCTTT
len: 15; abundance: NA; v_gene: TRBV29-1; j_gene: TRBJ2-4; d_gene: NA; CDR3aa: CSVGDGSLSKNIQYF; CDR3nt: TGCAGCGTTGGAGACGGTTCGTTGTCTAAAAACATTCAGTACTTC
len: 15; abundance: few; v_gene: TRBV11-2; j_gene: TRBJ2-7; d_gene: TRBD1; CDR3aa: CASSLGGGRSYEQYF; CDR3nt: TGTGCCAGCAGCTTAGGAGGGGGCCGCTCCTACGAGCAGTACTTC
len: 14; abundance: NA; v_gene: TRBV5-1; j_gene: TRBJ1-6; d_gene: NA; CDR3aa: CASSLALNSSPLHF; CDR3nt: TGCGCCAGCAGCTTGGCCCTGAACAGTTCACCCCTCCACTTT
len: 13; abundance: NA; v_gene: TRBV7-3; j_gene: TRBJ2-1; d_gene: NA; CDR3aa: CASSFSSYNEQFF; CDR3nt: TGTGCCAGCTCCTTTAGTTCCTACAATGAGCAGTTCTTC
len: 14; abundance: few; v_gene: TRBV4-1; j_gene: TRBJ1-5; d_gene: NA; CDR3aa: CASSQGAGNQPQHF; CDR3nt: TGCGCCAGCAGCCAAGGGGCTGGGAATCAGCCCCAGCATTTT
len: 18; abundance: NA; v_gene: TRBV19; j_gene: TRBJ2-4; d_gene: TRBD2; CDR3aa: CASSVTSGGAQVKNIQYF; CDR3nt: TGTGCCAGTAGTGTGACTAGCGGGGGGGCCCAAGTCAAAAACATTCAGTACTTC
len: 13; abundance: few; v_gene: TRBV28; j_gene: TRBJ1-2; d_gene: NA; CDR3aa: CASSWTRSYGYTF; CDR3nt: TGTGCCAGCAGTTGGACAAGAAGTTATGGCTACACCTTC
len: 15; abundance: NA; v_gene: TRBV6-5; j_gene: TRBJ2-6; d_gene: NA; CDR3aa: CASSSQALGANVLTF; CDR3nt: TGTGCCAGCAGTTCCCAGGCACTTGGGGCCAACGTCCTGACTTTC
len: 12; abundance: many; v_gene: TRBV7-2; j_gene: TRBJ1-2; d_gene: TRBD1; CDR3aa: CATGQGTRGYTF; CDR3nt: TGTGCCACCGGACAGGGTACAAGGGGCTACACCTTC
len: 17; abundance: NA; v_gene: TRBV4-3; j_gene: TRBJ1-4; d_gene: TRBD1; CDR3aa: CASSREDRARTNEKLFF; CDR3nt: TGCGCCAGCAGCCGGGAAGACAGGGCCCGCACTAATGAAAAACTGTTTTTT
len: 14; abundance: NA; v_gene: TRBV5-1; j_gene: TRBJ2-3; d_gene: NA; CDR3aa: CASSEQGPTDTQYF; CDR3nt: TGCGCCAGCAGCGAACAGGGTCCCACAGATACGCAGTATTTT
len: 14; abundance: NA; v_gene: TRBV3-1/TRBV3-2; j_gene: TRBJ2-2; d_gene: NA; CDR3aa: CASSQRSFTGELFF; CDR3nt: TGTGCCAGCAGCCAAAGAAGCTTCACCGGGGAGCTGTTTTTT